Presented here are 27 T cell receptor beta chains from one specimen sequenced in a study of identical twins. TCRdb redid the calling of the 5' RACE reads with MiXCR, one entry per CDR3 protein. The sample contains about 240,000 distinct CDR3 sequences, more than 9.5% of which appear only once. These data were likewise used in another study, on yellow fever vaccine responses in identical twins.

The sequenced sample consisted of memory (CD45RO+) T cells sorted from blood. These receptors all come from a woman aged 18-30 years in good health.

J is TRBJ2-3 and V is TRBV7-2, with 9 bases matching TRBD2. The CDR3 has 17 residues. The V segment lost 1 base and the J segment 4 bases; nucleotides outside the gene matches: 9. Germline loops: CDR1 SGHTA, CDR2 FQGNSA. The CDR3 protein is CASSLGGAGGGADTQYF. The CDR3, as DNA: TGTGCCAGCAGCTTAGGAGGAGCGGGAGGCGGCGCAGATACGCAGTATTTT.

The sample holds many counts of this clonotype. This chain joins TRBV3-1 and TRBJ1-2; no clear D gene. Trimming stripped 2 bases from V and 2 bases from J, with 9 bases between. Germline V gene sequence: CDR1 LGHDT, CDR2 YNNKEL (reference sequence). This CDR3 comprises 14 residues. The CDR3 DNA sequence: TGTGCCAGCAGCCAAAGAAGTCAGAACTATGGCTACACCTTC. This gives the protein CASSQRSQNYGYTF.

The sample holds a few counts of this clonotype. This CDR3 is CASSRQGPVYEQYF. CDR3 bases: TGTGCCAGCAGCCGACAGGGGCCCGTCTACGAGCAGTACTTC. V is TRBV6-1 and J is TRBJ2-7; 8 bases line up with TRBD1. V lost 6 bases to trimming and J lost 3 bases; unmatched junction nucleotides: 7. This CDR3 has 14 amino acids. CDR1 is MNHNS, CDR2 SASEGT, per germline.

The table lists this clonotype with a few counts. The V call is TRBV11-2, the J call TRBJ2-5; D perhaps matches TRBD2 (5 bases). The germline gives CDR1 SGHAT, CDR2 FQNNGV. The CDR3 contains 14 residues. V lost 7 bases and J lost 4, with 16 bases in between. The CDR3, as DNA: TGTGCCAGCACCCTCTATTTGAGCGGAGAGACCCAGTACTTC. This gives the protein CASTLYLSGETQYF.

This clonotype has at least ten counts. The V gene is TRBV12-3 or TRBV12-4, the J gene TRBJ1-1, with D possibly matching TRBD1 (6 bases). This CDR3 comprises 14 residues. V was cut by 5 bases and J by 6 bases, with 16 bases left in between. CDR3: CASSKGVMRAEAFF. DNA for the CDR3: TGTGCCAGCAGTAAGGGGGTTATGAGGGCTGAAGCTTTCTTT.

This clonotype has ten or more counts. The chain uses TRBV29-1 and TRBJ2-3; no reliable D call. Germline V CDR1 and CDR2: SQVTM, ANQGSEA. The CDR3 covers 11 residues. CDR3 amino acids: CSVYFPDTQYF. The CDR3 nucleotides are TGCAGTGTCTATTTCCCAGATACGCAGTATTTT.

The chain has TRBV7-6 and TRBJ2-1; maybe TRBD2 (6 bases). Trimming shortened V by 5 bases and J by 0 bases, and 11 bases separated the two germline ends. The length of the CDR3 is 15 residues. Germline V gives CDR1 SGHVS, CDR2 FNYEAQ. CDR3 residues: CASSRGLTSYNEQFF. The CDR3 coding sequence is TGTGCCAGCAGCCGGGGACTCACCTCCTACAATGAGCAGTTCTTC.

This clonotype appeared a few times. V and J are TRBV4-1 and TRBJ2-5; 9 nucleotides match TRBD2. This CDR3 region has 17 residues. Germline V gene data show CDR1 as MGHRA and CDR2 as YSYEKL. Losses at the gene ends were 0 bases for V and 6 bases for J; bases not matched to a gene: 11. CDR3 residues: CASSQDASGSGGKTQYF. Written as DNA, the CDR3 is TGCGCCAGCAGCCAAGATGCATCGGGAAGCGGGGGGAAGACCCAGTACTTC.

The chain uses TRBV10-1 and TRBJ2-1, with 7 nucleotides matching TRBD1. The CDR3 is 15 residues long. After removal of 5 bases from V and 6 bases from J, the junction contained 10 bases not matched to a gene. CDR1 and CDR2 from the germline V gene are WNHNN and SYGVQD (reference sequence). In DNA, the CDR3 is TGCGCCAGCAGTTCCGAGGACAGGATGGGCAATGAGCAGTTCTTC. Translated, it gives CASSSEDRMGNEQFF.

The rearrangement joins TRBV20-1 to TRBJ1-1; TRBD1 agrees at 7 bases. Germline CDR1 is DFQATT and CDR2 is SNEGSKA (reference sequence). Trimming cost V 6 bases and J 4 bases; bases outside gene matches: 8. This CDR3 is built from 13 residues. CDR3 protein: CSASKPGGTEAFF. As DNA, the CDR3 is TGCAGTGCCTCAAAACCAGGGGGCACTGAAGCTTTCTTT.

This clonotype was counted many times. This chain joins TRBV18 and TRBJ2-3; D is ambiguous. Trimming cost V 8 bases and J 3 bases, with 6 bases left between them. The CDR3 extends over 11 amino acids. Germline CDR1 and CDR2: KGHSH and LQKENI. Here the CDR3 reads CASSPTDTQYF. The CDR3 DNA follows: TGTGCCAGCAGCCCAACAGATACGCAGTATTTT.

This clonotype was seen more than once but under ten times. The chain joins TRBV6-5 to TRBJ2-3, with 9 bases identical to TRBD2. V trimming: 0 bases; J trimming: 2 bases; junction bases outside the gene matches: 12. In germline, CDR1 is MNHEY, CDR2 SVGAGI. This CDR3 has 19 residues. CDR3 amino acids: CASSYSIGRRGGHTDTQYF. CDR3 DNA sequence: TGTGCCAGCAGTTACTCGATCGGACGGCGGGGGGGCCACACAGATACGCAGTATTTT.

This clonotype was picked up a small number of times. The gene calls are TRBV20-1 and TRBJ2-5; 7 positions match TRBD2. J was trimmed by 3 bases and V by 6 bases; bases with no gene match: 10. The CDR3 is 14 residues long. The germline V gene encodes CDR1 DFQATT and CDR2 SNEGSKA (reference sequence). The CDR3, as DNA: TGCAGTGCCGTAAGGGAGCTAGCGGAAGAGACCCAGTACTTC. Translating gives CSAVRELAEETQYF.

V usage is TRBV11-3 and J usage is TRBJ2-7, with D perhaps matching TRBD1 (7 bases). The germline gives CDR1 SGHNT, CDR2 YENEEA. This CDR3 is built from 17 residues. Trimming shortened V by 4 bases and J by 1 base, and 20 bases separated the two germline ends. The CDR3 region is CASSSPLTGTPSYEQYF. CDR3 nucleotides: TGTGCCAGCAGCTCCCCCTTGACAGGGACTCCTTCCTACGAGCAGTACTTC.

The chain employs TRBV7-3 and TRBJ2-3; no reliable D call. This CDR3 is 15 amino acids long. The germline V gene encodes CDR1 SGHTA and CDR2 FQGTGA. V was pared by 2 bases and J by 2 bases, with 11 bases between. Here the CDR3 reads CASSLQGLDTDTQYF. The CDR3 nucleotides read TGTGCCAGCAGCTTACAAGGATTGGACACAGATACGCAGTATTTT.

V gene TRBV7-9 combines with J gene TRBJ1-3, with D perhaps matching TRBD1 (5 bases). The V gene lost 6 bases and the J gene lost 0 bases, with 9 bases spanning the gap. Germline assignment: CDR1 SEHNR and CDR2 FQNEAQ (reference sequence). This CDR3 comprises 14 residues. The CDR3 sequence is CASRRDGSGNTIYF. The CDR3, as DNA: TGTGCCAGCAGACGGGACGGCTCTGGAAACACCATATATTTT.

The V call is TRBV5-5, the J call TRBJ2-3, with no clear D. The ends were cut back, 1 base at V and 0 bases at J, with 12 bases in the middle. The CDR3 covers 16 residues. Germline CDR1 SGHKS, CDR2 YYEKEE (reference sequence). The CDR3 sequence: CASSLRRTPSTDTQYF. CDR3 sequence (DNA): TGTGCCAGCAGCTTGAGGCGGACCCCTAGCACAGATACGCAGTATTTT. The variable domain in full, completed from reference TRBV5-5 and TRBJ2-3, reads DAGVTQSPTHLIKTRGQQVTLRCSPISGHKSVSWYQQVLGQGPQFIFQYYEKEERGRGNFPDRFSARQFPNYSSELNVNALLLGDSALYLCASSLRRTPSTDTQYFGPGTRLTVL.

This clonotype is classed as medium-sized. The rearrangement uses TRBV20-1 and TRBJ2-1; weak D call: TRBD2 (5 bases). In germline, CDR1 is DFQATT, CDR2 SNEGSKA (reference sequence). The CDR3 consists of 14 residues. V was pared by 0 bases and J by 4 bases, with 10 bases between. The CDR3 is CSARELAGYNEQFF. The DNA of the CDR3 is TGCAGTGCTAGAGAGCTAGCTGGGTACAATGAGCAGTTCTTC.

This chain connects TRBV28 to TRBJ2-2; D not certain. CDR3 length: 16 amino acids. Germline lookup yields CDR1 MDHEN and CDR2 SYDVKM. V lost 2 bases, J lost 0 bases, and 10 bases lay in between. CDR3 DNA: TGTGCCAGCAGTTTAAATAGTCCAGCGAACACCGGGGAGCTGTTTTTT. Residues: CASSLNSPANTGELFF.

This clonotype has more than one count but fewer than ten. The rearrangement links TRBV13 to TRBJ2-1; 7 positions match TRBD2. CDR3 length: 12 residues. Germline CDR1 PRHDT, CDR2 FYEKMQ (reference sequence). As DNA, the CDR3 is TGTGCGGGCGGGAGTTGGAACAATGAGCAGTTCTTC. This sequence encodes CAGGSWNNEQFF.

This clonotype was found a few times. The chain couples TRBV7-2 to TRBJ2-1; 8 positions agree with TRBD2. V lost 3 bases to trimming and J lost 9 bases; unmatched junction nucleotides: 7. The CDR3 contains 14 residues. CDR1 and CDR2 (germline): SGHTA, FQGNSA. CDR3 in DNA: TGTGCCAGCAGCTTGCCGGGAGGGCCGATTGAGCAGTTCTTC. Protein product: CASSLPGGPIEQFF.

The chain combines TRBV3-1 with TRBJ2-3; TRBD1 is a possible D gene (6 bases). There are 12 residues in the CDR3. V was shortened by 4 bases and J by 9 bases, with 11 bases between the two germline ends. Germline CDR1 reads LGHDT; CDR2 reads YNNKEL (reference sequence). The CDR3 nucleotides read TGTGCCAGCAGCCGAACAGGGATAACGCAGTATTTT. Its translation: CASSRTGITQYF.

The chain employs TRBV4-1 and TRBJ2-3; possible D gene TRBD2, 5 bases. Per the germline V gene, CDR1 is MGHRA and CDR2 is YSYEKL. The CDR3 loop spans 14 amino acids. Trimming removed 1 base at V and 2 bases at J, with 7 bases between. The CDR3 here is CASSQGTFTDTQYF. The CDR3 nucleotides are TGCGCCAGCAGCCAAGGGACTTTCACAGATACGCAGTATTTT.

V usage is TRBV6-1 and J usage is TRBJ2-7, with TRBD1 matching over 7 bases. With 4 bases clipped from V and 7 bases from J, the junction kept 10 bases outside the gene matches. There are 14 residues in the CDR3. The germline V gene has CDR1 MNHNS and CDR2 SASEGT. DNA for the CDR3: TGTGCCAGCAGTGCGACAGGGATATCGGGTGAGCAGTACTTC. This encodes CASSATGISGEQYF.

The chain uses TRBV5-1 and TRBJ1-1; no reliable D call. The CDR3 is made up of 14 amino acids. V gave up 3 bases and J gave up 1 base, with 10 bases separating them. CDR1 is SGHRS and CDR2 is YFSETQ in the germline V gene. The CDR3 nucleotides read TGCGCCAGCAGCTACGGACGTGCGAACACTGAAGCTTTCTTT. Its protein product is CASSYGRANTEAFF.

This clonotype was recorded at least ten times. The chain links TRBV2 to TRBJ2-5; TRBD2 agrees at 14 bases. CDR1 and CDR2 (germline): SNHLY, FYNNEI. CDR3 length: 15 amino acids. The junction had 5 bases not matched to a gene; V was cut back by 6 bases and J by 5 bases. The CDR3 coding sequence is TGTGCCAGCAGCTTCCGACTAGCGGGAGGGGAGACCCAGTACTTC. This codes for CASSFRLAGGETQYF.

This clonotype has a handful of counts. The rearrangement uses TRBV20-1 and TRBJ2-2, with D maybe TRBD1 (5 bases). Trimming cost V 6 bases and J 1 base, with 12 bases left between them. This CDR3 has 14 residues. Germline V lookup: CDR1 DFQATT, CDR2 SNEGSKA (reference sequence). CDR3 coding DNA: TGCAGTGCGAGGTGGCAGGGGAACACCGGGGAGCTGTTTTTT. Translation: CSARWQGNTGELFF.